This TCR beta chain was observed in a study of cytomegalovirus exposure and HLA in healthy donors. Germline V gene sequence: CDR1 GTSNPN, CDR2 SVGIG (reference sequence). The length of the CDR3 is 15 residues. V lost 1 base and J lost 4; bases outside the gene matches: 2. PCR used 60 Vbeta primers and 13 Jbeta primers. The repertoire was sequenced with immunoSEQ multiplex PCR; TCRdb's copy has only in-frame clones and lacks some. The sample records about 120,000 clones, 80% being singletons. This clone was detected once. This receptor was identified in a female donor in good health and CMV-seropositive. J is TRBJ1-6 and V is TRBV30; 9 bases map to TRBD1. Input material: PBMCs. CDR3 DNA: TGTGCCTGGAGTGGTGGGACAGGGTATAATTCACCCCTCCACTTT. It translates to CAWSGGTGYNSPLHF.